This T cell receptor (beta chain) was identified during a study of vaccination and CD4 T cells after COVID-19. Study-wide background: Between diagnosis and the drawing of post-COVID samples lay a median roughly 100 days (range 35 to 161).

This CDR3 is 13 amino acids long. J gave up 4 bases and V 4 bases, and 3 bases lay outside the gene matches. Germline V gene sequence: CDR1 SEHNR, CDR2 FQNEAQ (reference sequence). Treatment meaning: approximately 10-day PBMC culture with coronavirus spike peptide pools or control peptides (ViraFEST assay). The study sequenced cultured CD4+ T cell DNA using the Oncomine TCR Beta short-read assay. The authors extracted genomic DNA from cultured CD4+ T cells. MiXCR was run by TCRdb on the PCR reads, yielding one entry per CDR3 protein. The sample lists 25,000 to 30,000 distinct CDR3 sequences, about two thirds occurring once. Study-wide findings and caveats: A nonsignificant median increase from roughly 21 to 40 SARS-CoV-2-reactive clonotypes was observed.

On this clonotype: Its antigen is not known.

J is TRBJ1-1 and V is TRBV7-9, with TRBD1 identical over 7 bases. Sequencing was performed on CD4+ T cells from blood, cultured in vitro, taken after SARS-CoV-2 vaccination. The receptor's source is a human donor who received a COVID-19 vaccine. CDR3 in amino acids: CASSSGGSTEAFF. CDR3 nucleotide sequence: TGTGCCAGCAGCTCAGGGGGGAGCACTGAAGCTTTCTTT.